This T cell receptor (beta chain) was identified during a study of control samples from healthy donors and cancer patients. Generated by immunoSEQ multiplex PCR, the TCRdb table keeps only in-frame clones and is missing some. The sample contains 170,000 or so clones, more than 85% of which appear only once. The receptor comes from a woman in her forties in good health. The source material was blood.

The CDR3 region is CASSLAGTLYGYTF. For the CDR3, the DNA is TGTGCCAGCAGCTTAGCCGGGACCCTCTATGGCTACACCTTC. The chain couples TRBV7-9 to TRBJ1-2, with D tentatively TRBD1 (5 bases). This CDR3 comprises 14 residues. The germline V and J ends were trimmed by 0 bases and 4 bases, with 9 bases remaining between them. Germline assignment: CDR1 SEHNR and CDR2 FQNEAQ (reference sequence).